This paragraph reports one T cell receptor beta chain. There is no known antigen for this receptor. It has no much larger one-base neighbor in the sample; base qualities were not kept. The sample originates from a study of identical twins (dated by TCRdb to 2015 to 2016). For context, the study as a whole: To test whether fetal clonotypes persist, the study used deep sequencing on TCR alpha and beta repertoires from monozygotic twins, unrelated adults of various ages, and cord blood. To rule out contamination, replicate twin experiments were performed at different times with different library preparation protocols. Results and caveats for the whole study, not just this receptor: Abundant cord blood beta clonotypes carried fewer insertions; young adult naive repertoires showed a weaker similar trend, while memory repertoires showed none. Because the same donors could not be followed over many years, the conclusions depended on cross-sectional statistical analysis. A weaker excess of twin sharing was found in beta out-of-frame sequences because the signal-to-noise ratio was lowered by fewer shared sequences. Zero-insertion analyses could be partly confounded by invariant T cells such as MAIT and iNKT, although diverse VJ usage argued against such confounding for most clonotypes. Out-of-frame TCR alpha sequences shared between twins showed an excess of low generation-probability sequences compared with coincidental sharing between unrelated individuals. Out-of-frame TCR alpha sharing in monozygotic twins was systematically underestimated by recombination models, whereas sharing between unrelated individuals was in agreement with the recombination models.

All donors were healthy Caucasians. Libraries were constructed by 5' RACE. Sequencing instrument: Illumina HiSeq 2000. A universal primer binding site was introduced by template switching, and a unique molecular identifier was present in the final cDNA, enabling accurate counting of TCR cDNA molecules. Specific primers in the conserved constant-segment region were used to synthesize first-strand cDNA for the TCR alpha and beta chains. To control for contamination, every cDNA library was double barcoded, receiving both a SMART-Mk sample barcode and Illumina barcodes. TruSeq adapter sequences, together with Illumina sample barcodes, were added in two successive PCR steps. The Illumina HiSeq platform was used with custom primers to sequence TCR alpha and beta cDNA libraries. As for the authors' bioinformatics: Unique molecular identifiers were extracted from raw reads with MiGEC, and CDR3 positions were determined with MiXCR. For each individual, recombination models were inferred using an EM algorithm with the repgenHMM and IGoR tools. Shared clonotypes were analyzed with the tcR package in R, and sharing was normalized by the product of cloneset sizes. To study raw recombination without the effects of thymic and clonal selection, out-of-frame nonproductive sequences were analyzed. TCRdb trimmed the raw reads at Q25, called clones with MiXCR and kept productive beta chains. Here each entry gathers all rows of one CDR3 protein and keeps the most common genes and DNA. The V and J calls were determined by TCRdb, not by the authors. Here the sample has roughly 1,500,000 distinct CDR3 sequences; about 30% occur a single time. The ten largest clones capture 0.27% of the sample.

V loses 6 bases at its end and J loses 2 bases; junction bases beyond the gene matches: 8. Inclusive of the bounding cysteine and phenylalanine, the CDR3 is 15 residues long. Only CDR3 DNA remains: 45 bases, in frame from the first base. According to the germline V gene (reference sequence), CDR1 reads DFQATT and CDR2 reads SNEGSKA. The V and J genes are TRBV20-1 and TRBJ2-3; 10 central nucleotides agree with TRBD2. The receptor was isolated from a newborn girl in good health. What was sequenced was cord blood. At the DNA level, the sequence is TGCAGTGCCGGGAGGACTAGCGGCAACACAGATACGCAGTATTTT. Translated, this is CSAGRTSGNTDTQYF.